This note documents a single T cell receptor (beta chain) sequence. This clone was found a few times. Its specific antigen is unknown. No base-level quality is on record; no much larger clone is a single base apart. Libraries were prepared through the immunoSEQ multiplex PCR assay. The multiplex PCR relied on a mix of 60 forward primers for TCR Vbeta segments and 13 reverse primers for TCR Jbeta segments. The CDR3 region of rearranged TCR beta genes was amplified from genomic DNA by a multiplex PCR assay. The Illumina HiSeq System was used to sequence the amplified TCR beta libraries as 87-base-pair reads. In the authors' own workflow: A later analysis tallied around 82 million unique TCR beta chains across the roughly 610 repertoires, and approximately 12 million of those chains were shared by two or more donors. To remove PCR and sequencing errors, raw reads were error-corrected and collapsed into unique sequences using a nearest-neighbor algorithm that merged closely related sequences. Alignment of CDR3 sequences to IMGT reference sequences was used to assign V, D and J gene segments. For a sequence to be retained, a match of at least six nucleotides was required to both a V gene segment and a J gene segment. A rearrangement was called productive if the CDR3 had no stop codons and remained in frame with V and J, and every other rearrangement was called non-productive. Following IMGT convention, CDR3 was defined as the stretch from the second conserved V-encoded cysteine to the conserved J-encoded phenylalanine. Sequences without an unambiguous match to a single V gene segment were excluded from the earlier analysis of about 640 of the donors. In an earlier analysis of approximately 590 of the donors, a V segment was called functional when productive rearrangements were above 56.7%, and segregating when the standard deviation between donors exceeded 5%. To diagnose cytomegalovirus status from the catalog of TCR beta chain sequences, a statistical classification framework was built. In a later analysis, V and J genes were assigned by comparing TCR nucleotide sequences against IMGT/GENE-DB human TR gene sequences. In a later analysis, CDR3 sequences and most-parsimonious VDJ recombination scenarios were assigned using the TCRdist pipeline. In a later analysis, each TCR beta chain was defined by its CDR3 amino acid sequence together with its V-gene family, and reads lacking a unique V-gene family were excluded. As a way to deal with suspected cross-contamination and a sequencing artifact, a later analysis dropped under 600 nucleotide sequences that were highly shared and had low generation probability. A later analysis calculated a clonal expansion index for each public chain from normalized within-repertoire ranks of inferred template counts. In a later analysis, generation probabilities were computed using a VDJ recombination model fitted to out-of-frame rearrangements, and the results were checked against IGoR. Hypergeometric tests were used in a later analysis to score TCR-TCR, TCR-HLA and TCR-CMV co-occurrence, with a repertoire-size bias correction applied to the TCR pairs. False discovery rates were estimated in a later analysis by permuting HLA or CMV assignments 20 times. In a later analysis, co-occurring TCRs were grouped using DBSCAN, with TCRdist sequence similarity added in when clustering inside HLA-allele-positive subsets. Repertoires with fewer than 30,000 or more than 120,000 public chains were left out of co-occurrence clustering, as were five repertoires with anomalous nucleotide sharing. TCRdb mirrors the immuneACCESS table, restricted to in-frame sequences. Some clones are absent from its copies; in checked studies, under half trace to an unresolved V gene, and the reason for the others is unknown. V, J and clone size are those of that table, while D and trimming were read from the DNA. Counted in this sample were approximately 100,000 clones; 78% of them appeared once. The ten largest clones capture roughly 1.8% of the sample.

These data belong to a study of cytomegalovirus exposure and HLA in healthy donors (dated by TCRdb to between 2016 and 2019). As for the study more broadly: In an earlier analysis of several hundred of the donors, under 300 Gb of sequence data and some 100 million unique TCR beta sequences from 180 million or so T cells were reported. An earlier analysis of some 600 of the donors applied high-throughput TCR beta sequencing to assess whether each TCR beta V gene segment acted as functional or pseudogenic. The study profiled the T cell repertoires of more than 500 subjects by immunosequencing and related them to cytomegalovirus serostatus. Besides the first cohort of roughly 700 subjects, a separate validation cohort made up of roughly 130 different subjects was used. HLA typing included class I and class II loci at four-digit resolution. The later analysis used no new phenotypic data to find candidate immune exposures, relying instead on TCR beta sequences and their occurrence across donors. The study combined high-throughput TCR immunosequencing, statistical association of individual TCRs with disease status, and machine learning to predict cytomegalovirus infection status. An early release that covered several hundred HLA-typed donors contained approximately 300 gigabases of sequencing data and tens of millions of unique TCR sequences. The number of typed donors differed by locus: 629-630 for A, B, C, DRB1 and DQB1; 500 to 550 for DQA1; 606 for DPA1; and 400 to 480 for DPB1. Among the roughly 380 genotyped donors, 81% belonged to the genetic ancestry cluster associated with self-reported Caucasian donors. A later analysis re-analyzed previously published TCR beta repertoires from about 730 donors and added high-resolution HLA genotyping to study TCR occurrence patterns. Every discovery cohort repertoire had been produced on one sequencing platform. Among a few hundred genotyped donors of the cohort, an average of about 240,000 unique TCR beta nucleotide sequences were sequenced per donor, around 18% of them non-productive. A later genetic analysis used genome-wide SNP genotypes for about three fifths of the 666 donors, treating that subset as a discovery cohort. The study was designed to test whether signatures of past pathogen exposure could be identified by cataloging public T cell receptors. Several DR-DQ haplotypes were treated as single units for association and clustering because of strong linkage in the cohort. Donor age, sex, ethnicity and CMV serostatus were compiled alongside the repertoire data.

The cohort consisted of fewer than 700 healthy bone marrow donors. All cohort members were sampled while nominally healthy, although unrecorded immune exposures were likely present. The donor tested CMV seronegative and was one of the 352 seronegative cohort members. Each donor provided a peripheral blood sample, and peripheral blood mononuclear cells were used for TCR beta sequencing. The Qiagen DNeasy Blood Extraction Kit was used to extract genomic DNA from the blood cell samples. The CDR3 runs 14 residues from the cysteine to the phenylalanine. The DNA shown is the 42-base CDR3, in frame from base 1. V loses 4 bases of germline sequence and J loses 2 bases, and the interval between the two ends is 12 bases. Looking up the germline V gene yields CDR1 SGHRS and CDR2 YFSETQ. Results and caveats for the whole study, not just this receptor: Because counts were too low, about 15 rarely observed V segments, including chromosome 9 orphons, were left out of the earlier analysis of approximately 500 of the donors. This cohort had only TCR beta chains sequenced, and the lack of alpha or paired-chain data limited which features could be detected. Most TCR sequences were observed very rarely across donors, whereas some public TCRs were present in many individuals. In a later analysis, several top co-occurrence clusters were reported to appear linked to parvovirus B19, influenza, CMV and Epstein-Barr virus. It was suggested by the authors that the approach could potentially be generalized to other disease states and immunological phenotypes. In the study, around 160 TCR beta chains were listed as associated with cytomegalovirus. Sequencing depth was assumed to be roughly uniform across donors in the presence/absence analyses, though that assumption may not hold. A further reported finding was that TCR beta sequences accurately predicted the HLA-A and HLA-B alleles for most subjects in the first cohort. According to a later analysis, TCR association rates differed among HLA loci, with DRB1 alleles showing the most associated TCRs and HLA-C alleles showing the fewest. In a later analysis, over 15,000 TCR beta sequences were associated with specific HLA alleles at a false discovery rate of 0.05. Most CMV-associated TCR beta chains appeared to be HLA-restricted in a later analysis, and the HLA associations seemed to be driven largely by CMV exposure. In an earlier analysis of about 600 of the donors, most TCR beta V segments appeared in productive rearrangements about 87% or about 30% of the time, broadly matching IMGT annotations. Strong co-occurrence of HLA alleles, especially DR and DQ, made assigning TCR associations to individual alleles difficult. Linkage disequilibrium might explain the correlated functional status among segregating V segments, but an unknown experimental factor could not be ruled out. In a later analysis, HLA-associated TCR beta chains were found to be more clonally expanded and to have lower generation probabilities than equally common non-associated chains. A later genetic analysis reported fewer N-insertions in productive TCRs among donors in an Asian-associated ancestry cluster than the approximately 700-donor mean. Cytomegalovirus status was reported to be diagnosed by the classifier with high specificity and sensitivity in both the original and validation cohorts. In vitro tests confirmed that three of the cytomegalovirus-associated TCR beta chains recognize cytomegalovirus antigens. HLA typing was unavailable for some donors at each locus, so association tests used only the typed subset. A cluster of highly shared sequence variants was judged likely to be a technical artifact of the sequencing pipeline. In a later genetic analysis, a missense DCLRE1C variant was associated with V-gene and J-gene trimming of TCR beta chains, and the association was replicated in an independent cohort. CMV serostatus was the only immune exposure information available for the cohort. Some IMGT-functional V segments, including TRBV6-2 and TRBV6-3, could not be distinguished by the 87-base-pair reads and were therefore excluded.

This clonotype was sampled from a woman aged 40 to 49 in good health and CMV-seronegative. The chain employs TRBV5-1 and TRBJ1-2; TRBD1 is perhaps the D gene, given 6 matching bases. Source material: PBMCs. The CDR3 loop reads CASSAGTSNYGYTF. The DNA is TGCGCCAGCAGCGCCGGGACATCGAACTATGGCTACACCTTC.